Below, 5 T cell receptor beta chains from the same sample are listed, as sequenced in a study of T cell repertoires in ileal Crohn's disease (dated by TCRdb to the late 2010s). The library was built by means of the immunoSEQ multiplex PCR assay. Entries here come from immuneACCESS through TCRdb and include only in-frame sequences with V and J called. Some clones fail to appear in such tables; in the studies checked, an unresolved V gene covers under half of the shortfall, and the cause of the remainder is unknown. The sample table contains tens of thousands of clones; only one count was recorded for roughly three quarters of them. The top ten hold 5.5% to 7% of the sample. The sample was ileal tissue. The receptors come from an adult with Crohn's disease.

About this clone: One end of the junction does not line up with germline, which may come from a read error. Distinct nucleotide sequences in the sample also encode this CDR3. This chain joins TRBV7-2 and TRBJ2-7; a weak D match, TRBD2 (5 bases). Per germline, CDR1 SGHTA and CDR2 FQGNSA. This CDR3 has 16 residues. The CDR3 here is CASSLAGDTLVREQYF. The CDR3 DNA follows: TGTGCCAGCAGCTTAGCGGGAGACACCCTCGTGAGGGAGCAATACTTC. The variable domain in full, completed from reference TRBV7-2 and TRBJ2-7, reads GAGVSQSPSNKVTEKGKDVELRCDPISGHTALYWYRQSLGQGLEFLIYFQGNSAPDKSGLPSDRFSAERTGGSVSTLTIQRTQQEDSAVYLCASSLAGDTLVREQYFGPGTRLTVT.

The chain has TRBV5-4 and TRBJ2-3; 7 bases agree with TRBD1. Unmatched junction bases numbered 12, after V lost 6 bases and J lost 2 bases. The CDR3 is 16 residues long. CDR1 is SGHNT and CDR2 is YYREEE in the germline V gene (reference sequence). DNA of the CDR3: TGTGCCAGCAACCCCACCTTACAGGGGACCACAGATACGCAGTATTTT. Residues: CASNPTLQGTTDTQYF.

The chain recombines TRBV5-4 with TRBJ2-2, with D hard to call. CDR3 size: 17 residues. CDR1 and CDR2 from the germline V gene are SGHNT and YYREEE (reference sequence). V was pared by 4 bases and J by 0 bases, with 16 bases between. The CDR3 coding sequence is TGTGCCAGCAGCGGCCCCGGCGGAAACACGAACACCGGGGAGCTGTTTTTT. The encoded protein is CASSGPGGNTNTGELFF.

The chain employs TRBV7-2 and TRBJ2-5, with 15 bases matching TRBD2. The germline gives CDR1 SGHTA, CDR2 FQGNSA. J gave up 5 bases and V 4 bases, and 2 bases lay outside the gene matches. The CDR3 is 15 amino acids. The CDR3 bases are TGTGCCAGCAGCTGGACTAGCGGGGGGGCGGAGACCCAGTACTTC. Residues: CASSWTSGGAETQYF.

The chain joins TRBV5-1 to TRBJ1-2; 7 positions agree with TRBD1. This CDR3 has 17 residues. V gave up 4 bases and J gave up 8 bases; unmatched junction bases: 20. Germline-derived CDR1 and CDR2 are SGHRS and YFSETQ. CDR3 DNA: TGCGCCAGCAGCCCTGATACATATAAGGGGGCGATTTGGGGCTACACCTTC. Its protein product is CASSPDTYKGAIWGYTF.